This T cell receptor beta chain appears in the sequencing data of a study of T-cell memory formation after mild COVID-19. Study in general: In these data, TCR clusters were largely donor specific. Regarding the study as a whole: The CD4+ clones that contracted clustered mainly within CM and EM, and the CD8+ clones concentrated in EMRA. Clones that shrank (day 15 to 85) were balanced CD4/CD8, whereas later expanders leaned CD4+.

A single record per CDR3 protein comes from TCRdb applying MiXCR to the 5' RACE reads. This table has roughly 250,000 distinct CDR3 sequences, around 15% appearing once. Points on this clonotype: What it recognizes is unknown.

From germline, CDR1 is LGHDT and CDR2 YNNKEL (reference sequence). This CDR3 region has 17 residues. V was clipped by 4 bases and J by 2 bases; unmatched bases: 7. Sequencing was done on a sample of PBMCs or a T cell subset sorted from them (not recorded which). The chain has TRBV3-1 and TRBJ2-2; 10 bases match TRBD2. The sequence was obtained from a man younger than 30 who had mild COVID-19 (a few samples of this study predate the infection). Cell type and time point are not known. The CDR3 bases are TGTGCCAGCAGCCTCCGTAGCGGGGGGCCCAACACCGGGGAGCTGTTTTTT. This gives the protein CASSLRSGGPNTGELFF.